One sample yielded the 5 T cell receptor beta chains listed below, sequenced in a study of shared clonotypes between healthy human individuals (TCRdb year 2020). Receptor libraries were prepared by the immunoSEQ multiplex PCR assay. TCRdb retrieved this table from immuneACCESS and kept in-frame rearrangements only. Not all clones are present; in checked studies, unresolved V genes account for under half, and no reason is known for the remainder. This sample holds about 960,000 clones; roughly 72% were observed only once. The ten largest clones represent nearly 1.5% of the sample. Sequenced: memory CD4+ T cells sorted from blood. What the cell subset or site label conveys for this sample: CD45RA-negative fraction. The source of these receptors is a man aged 18-30 years in good health.

The J gene is TRBJ2-5, the V gene TRBV29-1; D possibly matches TRBD1 or TRBD2 (6 bases each). With 2 bases removed from V and 5 bases from J, the gap between germline ends came to 12 bases. Germline CDR1 is SQVTM and CDR2 is ANQGSEA. This CDR3 contains 13 residues. Written as DNA, the CDR3 is TGCAGCGTTGAATGGGGGGCTGGGGAGACCCAGTACTTC. The encoded protein is CSVEWGAGETQYF.

The V gene is TRBV5-5, the J gene TRBJ1-5, with D perhaps TRBD1 (6 bases). V was trimmed by 6 bases and J by 0 bases, leaving 13 bases between them. The germline V gene encodes CDR1 SGHKS and CDR2 YYEKEE (reference sequence). This CDR3 spans 15 amino acids. CDR3 loop: CASTPRGDSNQPQHF. CDR3 nucleotide sequence: TGTGCCAGCACCCCGAGGGGGGATAGCAATCAGCCCCAGCATTTT.

V gene TRBV7-9 combines with J gene TRBJ2-7; possible D gene TRBD1, 6 bases. V was clipped by 5 bases and J by 2 bases, with 13 bases between them. This CDR3 comprises 14 residues. CDR1 SEHNR and CDR2 FQNEAQ come from the germline V gene (reference sequence). The CDR3, as DNA: TGTGCCAGCAGCGCCGGGACAATGGCCTACGAGCAGTACTTC. It encodes CASSAGTMAYEQYF. Combining the CDR3 with reference TRBV7-9 and TRBJ2-7 gives the whole variable domain DTGVSQNPRHKITKRGQNVTFRCDPISEHNRLYWYRQTLGQGPEFLTYFQNEAQLEKSRLLSDRFSAERPKGSFSTLEIQRTEQGDSAMYLCASSAGTMAYEQYFGPGTRLTVT.

This chain uses TRBV9 with TRBJ2-3, with 7 positions matching TRBD1. V trimming: 5 bases; J trimming: 3 bases; junction bases outside the gene matches: 0. Germline CDR1 is SGDLS and CDR2 is YYNGEE. The CDR3 contains 12 residues. The CDR3 DNA is TGTGCCAGCAGGGGACAGACAGATACGCAGTATTTT. Protein product: CASRGQTDTQYF.

This clone was recorded only once. V usage is TRBV18 and J usage is TRBJ2-1, with 8 bases lining up with TRBD1. J gave up 7 bases and V 3 bases, and 8 bases lay outside the gene matches. Germline CDR1 is KGHSH and CDR2 is LQKENI. The CDR3 sequence is 15 residues long. The CDR3, as DNA: TGTGCCAGCTCACCGCAGGGGGCGATCCGAAATGAGCAGTTCTTC. Protein: CASSPQGAIRNEQFF.